These 25 T cell receptor beta chains originate from one sample sequenced in a study of OX40 agonist ivuxolimab in advanced cancers. Assay used: immunoSEQ multiplex PCR; TCRdb lists only in-frame clones, some missing. Here the sample spans 70,000 or so clones, roughly nine tenths being singletons. The sample was CD4+ or CD8+ T cells sorted from blood, taken in a trial of the OX40 agonist ivuxolimab. The receptors shown here come from an adult with an advanced solid tumor such as melanoma, head and neck, liver or kidney cancer.

The chain is built from TRBV6-5 and TRBJ1-4; unclear D gene. V gave up 8 bases and J gave up 0 bases, with 13 bases separating them. CDR1 is MNHEY and CDR2 is SVGAGI in the germline V gene. The CDR3 covers 15 residues. CDR3 in DNA: TGTGCCAGCGGGGTAGGAACTTCAACTAATGAAAAACTGTTTTTT. It translates to CASGVGTSTNEKLFF.

This chain joins TRBV28 and TRBJ2-5, with D hard to call. CDR3 length equals 10 residues. Germline assignment: CDR1 MDHEN and CDR2 SYDVKM. V dropped 4 bases and J dropped 7 bases, with 4 bases sitting between them. Here the CDR3 DNA reads TGTGCCAGCAGTTCGGGGACCCAGTACTTC. Translation gives CASSSGTQYF.

The J gene is TRBJ1-1, the V gene TRBV5-6; possible D gene TRBD1, 6 bases. Trimming removed 3 bases at V and 3 bases at J, with 15 bases between. Germline lookup yields CDR1 SGHDT and CDR2 YYEEEE. There are 15 residues in the CDR3. The CDR3 region is CASSWGQGGDTEAFF. CDR3 DNA sequence: TGTGCCAGCAGCTGGGGGCAGGGAGGCGACACTGAAGCTTTCTTT.

The chain carries TRBV5-1 and TRBJ1-2; D call uncertain. CDR3 length: 13 amino acids. CDR1 is SGHRS and CDR2 is YFSETQ in the germline V gene. V lost 5 bases and J 2 bases, leaving 10 bases between the germline ends. This CDR3 reads CASSEEGNYGYTF. The DNA of the CDR3 is TGCGCCAGCAGTGAGGAGGGAAACTATGGCTACACCTTC.

The chain links TRBV19 to TRBJ2-3, with no clear D. The CDR3 totals 13 residues. The V and J ends lost 3 bases and 2 bases respectively, with 6 bases between them. Germline loops: CDR1 LNHDA, CDR2 SQIVND (reference sequence). CDR3 in amino acids: CASSIWITDTQYF. CDR3 in DNA: TGTGCCAGTAGTATTTGGATCACAGATACGCAGTATTTT.

The rearrangement uses TRBV18 and TRBJ2-7; D possibly corresponds to TRBD1 (6 bases). This CDR3 has 15 residues. Germline lookup yields CDR1 KGHSH and CDR2 LQKENI. Trimming left V 2 bases short and J 3 bases short, with 14 bases between. The CDR3 is CASSPGQGYFYEQYF. In nucleotides, the CDR3 is TGTGCCAGCTCACCAGGTCAGGGGTATTTCTACGAGCAGTACTTC.

This clone was observed a single time. This rearrangement joins TRBV14 to TRBJ2-1; 8 bases fit TRBD2. Looked up from germline, CDR1 is SGHDN and CDR2 is FVKESK. After removal of 0 bases from V and 3 bases from J, the junction contained 4 bases not matched to a gene. The CDR3 consists of 16 residues. The CDR3 protein is CASSQDAGGFYNEQFF. The CDR3 coding sequence is TGTGCCAGCAGCCAAGATGCGGGAGGATTCTACAATGAGCAGTTCTTC.

V gene TRBV6-1 combines with J gene TRBJ1-5; perhaps TRBD1 as D (6 bases). CDR3 length equals 14 residues. In germline, CDR1 is MNHNS, CDR2 SASEGT. V gave up 3 bases and J gave up 7 bases, with 13 bases separating them. The CDR3 nucleotides read TGTGCCAGCAGTGATATTCGGGGGCGCCAGCCCCAGCATTTT. Residues: CASSDIRGRQPQHF.

The CDR3 DNA sequence: TGTGCCAGCAGTCCTAGCGGGAGGGCAGAGACCCAGTACTTC. This codes for CASSPSGRAETQYF. J is TRBJ2-5 and V is TRBV6-5; 12 bases match TRBD2. Germline V gene data show CDR1 as MNHEY and CDR2 as SVGAGI. This CDR3 is 14 amino acids long. Unmatched junction bases numbered 2, after V lost 5 bases and J lost 4 bases.

V is TRBV27 and J is TRBJ2-6; D is ambiguous. The CDR3 has 18 amino acids. From germline, CDR1 is MNHEY and CDR2 SMNVEV (reference sequence). V was trimmed by 2 bases and J by 0 bases, leaving 14 bases between them. The chain's CDR3 is CASSLVPFWDSGANVLTF. DNA for the CDR3: TGTGCCAGCAGTTTAGTCCCGTTTTGGGACTCTGGGGCCAACGTCCTGACTTTC.

The chain links TRBV19 to TRBJ2-1; D unclear. CDR1 and CDR2 (germline): LNHDA, SQIVND (reference sequence). The V end was cut by 4 bases, the J end by 7 bases, with 5 bases between. This CDR3 spans 11 amino acids. The CDR3 loop reads CASSNQNEQFF. CDR3 sequence (DNA): TGTGCCAGTAGTAACCAGAATGAGCAGTTCTTC. Supplemented by reference TRBV19 and TRBJ2-1, the full variable domain reads DGGITQSPKYLFRKEGQNVTLSCEQNLNHDAMYWYRQDPGQGLRLIYYSQIVNDFQKGDIAEGYSVSREKKESFPLTVTSAQKNPTAFYLCASSNQNEQFFGPGTRLTVL.

The table lists this clone with a count of one. The rearrangement uses TRBV7-2 and TRBJ1-1, with D maybe TRBD1 (6 bases). Trimming stripped 5 bases from V and 4 bases from J, with 14 bases between. From germline, CDR1 is SGHTA and CDR2 FQGNSA. This CDR3 is 14 amino acids long. The CDR3 DNA follows: TGTGCCAGCAGCGCTACAGGGATGGGCACTGAAGCTTTCTTT. Translated, it gives CASSATGMGTEAFF.

This sequence joins TRBV18 and TRBJ2-7, with 14 nucleotides matching TRBD2. J lost 1 base, V lost 0 bases, and 5 bases had no gene match. Germline CDR1 KGHSH, CDR2 LQKENI. CDR3 length equals 18 residues. The CDR3 DNA sequence: TGTGCCAGCTCACCACCGACTAGCGGGAGGGCCGTTTCCTACGAGCAGTACTTC. Protein product: CASSPPTSGRAVSYEQYF.

V and J are TRBV19 and TRBJ2-1; tentatively, D is TRBD1 or TRBD2 (5 bases each). The CDR3 is 17 amino acids. V was trimmed by 3 bases and J by 1 base, leaving 16 bases between them. CDR1 LNHDA and CDR2 SQIVND come from the germline V gene (reference sequence). This CDR3 reads CASSIQKGTPSYNEQFF. CDR3 nucleotides: TGTGCCAGTAGTATCCAGAAGGGGACGCCGTCCTACAATGAGCAGTTCTTC.

This chain uses TRBV5-1 with TRBJ2-7; 8 bases match TRBD1. The CDR3 runs to 13 residues. The V segment lost 2 bases and the J segment 6 bases; nucleotides outside the gene matches: 4. Germline V CDR1 and CDR2: SGHRS, YFSETQ. The CDR3 loop is CASSFGTGVEQYF. CDR3 DNA: TGCGCCAGCAGCTTTGGGACAGGAGTCGAGCAGTACTTC.

In regard to this clone: The junction differs from germline at one of its ends, possibly a read error. The chain recombines TRBV11-3 with TRBJ2-3; TRBD1 aligns across 10 bases. The CDR3 has 16 amino acids. Germline CDR1 is SGHNT and CDR2 is YENEEA. The CDR3 sequence is CASSHTGTGVTNTQYF. The CDR3 DNA follows: TGTGCCAGCAGCCATACCGGGACAGGGGTCACAAATACGCAGTATTTT.

This sequence joins TRBV6-5 and TRBJ2-1; 10 bases are shared with TRBD1. Per germline, CDR1 MNHEY and CDR2 SVGAGI. This CDR3 region has 14 residues. V lost 3 bases to trimming and J lost 9 bases; unmatched junction nucleotides: 5. CDR3 residues: CASSYSTGGLEQFF. DNA for the CDR3: TGTGCCAGCAGTTATTCGACAGGGGGCCTTGAGCAGTTCTTC.

V usage is TRBV2 and J usage is TRBJ2-3; D is unresolved. Trimming pared 9 bases from V and 0 bases from J, leaving 10 bases between. In germline, CDR1 is SNHLY, CDR2 FYNNEI. The length of the CDR3 is 13 residues. CDR3 nucleotides: TGTGCCAGATCTAGAATAAGCACAGATACGCAGTATTTT. Amino acid sequence: CARSRISTDTQYF.

The chain carries TRBV28 and TRBJ2-7; D might be TRBD1 or TRBD2, each matching 6 bases. V dropped 6 bases and J dropped 5 bases, with 17 bases sitting between them. Germline values: CDR1 MDHEN, CDR2 SYDVKM. This CDR3 region has 14 residues. Here the CDR3 reads CASSHPGGPHEQYF. CDR3 DNA sequence: TGTGCCAGCAGCCACCCCGGGGGCCCCCACGAGCAGTACTTC. Variable domain in full (rest from reference TRBV28 and TRBJ2-7): DVKVTQSSRYLVKRTGEKVFLECVQDMDHENMFWYRQDPGLGLRLIYFSYDVKMKEKGDIPEGYSVSREKKERFSLILESASTNQTSMYLCASSHPGGPHEQYFGPGTRLTVT.

The rearrangement joins TRBV7-8 to TRBJ2-7; no clear D. CDR1 SGHVS and CDR2 FQNEAQ come from the germline V gene. V dropped 0 bases and J dropped 1 base, with 10 bases sitting between them. The CDR3 covers 15 residues. The chain's CDR3 is CASSLAVASSYEQYF. CDR3 DNA sequence: TGTGCCAGCAGCTTAGCGGTGGCTAGTTCCTACGAGCAGTACTTC.

The V and J genes are TRBV29-1 and TRBJ1-1; 8 bases are shared with TRBD1. The CDR3 extends over 12 amino acids. Germline V CDR1 and CDR2: SQVTM, ANQGSEA. V shed 4 bases and J 4 bases; nucleotides not matched to a gene: 2. The CDR3 loop reads CSVGTGITEAFF. CDR3 sequence (DNA): TGCAGCGTTGGGACAGGGATCACTGAAGCTTTCTTT. The variable domain in full, completed from reference TRBV29-1 and TRBJ1-1, reads SAVISQKPSRDICQRGTSLTIQCQVDSQVTMMFWYRQQPGQSLTLIATANQGSEATYESGFVIDKFPISRPNLTFSTLTVSNMSPEDSSIYLCSVGTGITEAFFGQGTRLTVV.

The V and J genes are TRBV5-1 and TRBJ2-1; D unclear. CDR3 length: 11 amino acids. Trimming stripped 1 base from V and 9 bases from J, with 5 bases between. Germline CDR1 SGHRS, CDR2 YFSETQ. In DNA, the CDR3 is TGCGCCAGCAGCTTGTTAGGTGAGCAGTTCTTC. Amino acids: CASSLLGEQFF.

The V and J genes are TRBV7-9 and TRBJ2-3, with 10 bases identical to TRBD1. Germline V gives CDR1 SEHNR, CDR2 FQNEAQ (reference sequence). Losses at the gene ends were 5 bases for V and 5 bases for J; bases not matched to a gene: 13. This CDR3 is 17 amino acids long. The CDR3 nucleotides read TGTGCCAGCAGCCCACCGTGGGGGACAGGGGTAGAAGATACGCAGTATTTT. Translated: CASSPPWGTGVEDTQYF.

The chain links TRBV6-6 to TRBJ1-1; tentatively, D is TRBD1 (6 bases). Trimming pared 7 bases from V and 0 bases from J, leaving 18 bases between. The CDR3 is made up of 16 amino acids. Germline V gene lookup returns CDR1 MNHNY and CDR2 SVGAGI (reference sequence). Written as DNA, the CDR3 is TGTGCCAGCACAAGGAAGGGGGGGACGTTGAACACTGAAGCTTTCTTT. Its translation: CASTRKGGTLNTEAFF.

Of note for this clone: Other DNA sequences in this sample translate to the same CDR3. The chain carries TRBV18 and TRBJ1-1; 8 positions match TRBD1. CDR3 length equals 14 residues. Germline V gene sequence: CDR1 KGHSH, CDR2 LQKENI. Losses at the gene ends were 2 bases for V and 2 bases for J; bases not matched to a gene: 1. This chain's CDR3 is CASSPDRGNTEAFF. In nucleotides, the CDR3 is TGTGCCAGCTCACCAGACAGGGGAAACACTGAAGCTTTCTTT.